The 26 T cell receptor beta chains given below trace back to one sample, sequenced in a study of blood T cell repertoires in COVID-19. Data came from immunoSEQ multiplex PCR; TCRdb stores just in-frame clones and leaves some out. The sample has under 350,000 clones, approximately 88% seen once. Sequencing input: peripheral blood. All receptors derive from a man aged 50 to 60 with acute or convalescent COVID-19.

The chain has TRBV19 and TRBJ1-2; tentative D call: TRBD1 (6 bases). From germline, CDR1 is LNHDA and CDR2 SQIVND (reference sequence). Trimming shortened V by 5 bases and J by 3 bases, and 16 bases separated the two germline ends. The CDR3 consists of 15 residues. Here the CDR3 DNA reads TGTGCCAGTAGTCGACAGGACCTTCCCTACTATGGCTACACCTTC. Its translation: CASSRQDLPYYGYTF.

J is TRBJ1-2 and V is TRBV5-4; 7 bases map to TRBD1. The CDR3 has 13 residues. V gave up 7 bases and J gave up 2 bases; unmatched junction bases: 5. In germline, CDR1 is SGHNT, CDR2 YYREEE (reference sequence). Written as DNA, the CDR3 is TGTGCCAGCCGACCGACAGGGAACTATGGCTACACCTTC. Its translation is CASRPTGNYGYTF. Using reference TRBV5-4 and TRBJ1-2 for the parts outside the CDR3, the full variable domain is ETGVTQSPTHLIKTRGQQVTLRCSSQSGHNTVSWYQQALGQGPQFIFQYYREEENGRGNFPPRFSGLQFPNYSSELNVNALELDDSALYLCASRPTGNYGYTFGSGTRLTVV.

CDR3 DNA sequence: TGTGCCAGCAAAGGGGAGGAGAGGTCCTACAATGAGCAGTTCTTC. Translating it yields CASKGEERSYNEQFF. The chain carries TRBV6-5 and TRBJ2-1; D is possibly TRBD2 (6 bases). Germline lookup yields CDR1 MNHEY and CDR2 SVGAGI. Trimming left V 7 bases short and J 1 base short, with 14 bases between. This CDR3 is 15 amino acids long.

This chain uses TRBV6-1 with TRBJ1-5; D is ambiguous. Trimming removed 0 bases from V and 7 bases from J, with 10 bases in between. From germline, CDR1 is MNHNS and CDR2 SASEGT. CDR3 length equals 14 residues. In DNA, the CDR3 is TGTGCCAGCAGTGAAGCTGGAGGGCACCAGCCCCAGCATTTT. This codes for CASSEAGGHQPQHF.

The chain links TRBV6-5 to TRBJ1-2; D is unresolved. Germline CDR1 MNHEY, CDR2 SVGAGI. The V end was cut by 4 bases, the J end by 8 bases, with 11 bases between. The CDR3 is 12 amino acids. The CDR3 nucleotides read TGTGCCAGCAGTTCTCGGAGTCAAGGCTACACCTTC. This gives the protein CASSSRSQGYTF.

V usage is TRBV11-3 and J usage is TRBJ2-3; the match to TRBD2 covers 7 bases. CDR1 and CDR2 (germline): SGHNT, YENEEA. After removal of 4 bases from V and 6 bases from J, the junction contained 16 bases not matched to a gene. The CDR3 runs to 17 residues. The CDR3 reads CASSSGTTLIGGDTQYF. The CDR3 DNA sequence: TGTGCCAGCAGCTCCGGGACTACCCTAATTGGGGGTGATACGCAGTATTTT.

The chain carries TRBV7-9 and TRBJ2-5; tentative D call: TRBD2 (6 bases). Trimming took 7 bases from V and 4 from J, leaving 19 bases between them. The germline CDR1 and CDR2 sequences are SEHNR and FQNEAQ (reference sequence). This CDR3 has 15 residues. The CDR3 coding sequence is TGTGCCAGCACCGTCACGGGGGACTCAAGAGAGACCCAGTACTTC. Protein sequence: CASTVTGDSRETQYF.

The chain employs TRBV6-2 or TRBV6-3 and TRBJ2-7, with D possibly matching TRBD2 (6 bases). The germline V gene encodes CDR1 MNHEY and CDR2 SVGEGT. The CDR3 consists of 14 residues. Trimming took 2 bases from V and 7 from J, leaving 15 bases between them. The CDR3 DNA follows: TGTGCCAGCAGTTACGGGGTCCGGAGCGGGGAGCAGTACTTC. Protein: CASSYGVRSGEQYF.

The gene calls are TRBV30 and TRBJ2-1, with D maybe TRBD2 (5 bases). Between the trimmed V and J ends, which lost 5 bases and 4 bases, there was a span of 6 bases. CDR3 length: 11 residues. Germline loops: CDR1 GTSNPN, CDR2 SVGIG (reference sequence). The CDR3 DNA is TGTGCCTGGGGGAGTTACAATGAGCAGTTCTTC. Its translation: CAWGSYNEQFF.

This chain joins TRBV7-3 and TRBJ2-7; tentative D call: TRBD1 (6 bases). V dropped 5 bases and J dropped 6 bases, with 11 bases sitting between them. The CDR3 runs to 12 residues. Looked up from germline, CDR1 is SGHTA and CDR2 is FQGTGA. The CDR3 bases are TGTGCCAGCAGCGCATTAGGGGGCGAGCAGTACTTC. Encoded protein: CASSALGGEQYF. Variable domain in full (rest from reference TRBV7-3 and TRBJ2-7): GAGVSQTPSNKVTEKGKYVELRCDPISGHTALYWYRQSLGQGPEFLIYFQGTGAADDSGLPNDRFFAVRPEGSVSTLKIQRTERGDSAVYLCASSALGGEQYFGPGTRLTVT.

The rearrangement joins TRBV5-1 to TRBJ1-1, with TRBD1 identical over 9 bases. Per the germline V gene, CDR1 is SGHRS and CDR2 is YFSETQ. V dropped 4 bases and J dropped 1; count of bases not matched to a gene: 8. This CDR3 contains 16 residues. The CDR3 is CASSPLGTGSNTEAFF. The CDR3 region has the DNA TGCGCCAGCAGCCCCCTAGGGACAGGGTCGAACACTGAAGCTTTCTTT.

The V gene is TRBV7-8, the J gene TRBJ2-5; D perhaps matches TRBD1 (5 bases). V lost 2 bases and J 3 bases, leaving 16 bases between the germline ends. Germline loops: CDR1 SGHVS, CDR2 FQNEAQ. The CDR3 is made up of 16 amino acids. The CDR3 nucleotides are TGTGCCAGCAGCTTATTCCCCAGGACAAACGAAGAGACCCAGTACTTC. This gives the protein CASSLFPRTNEETQYF.

The rearrangement links TRBV13 to TRBJ2-3; D gene ambiguous. The CDR3 is made up of 16 amino acids. Germline CDR1 is PRHDT and CDR2 is FYEKMQ (reference sequence). The V gene lost 3 bases and the J gene lost 1 base, with 14 bases spanning the gap. CDR3 bases: TGTGCCAGCAGCTTGACACAGAGCTTCGGCACAGATACGCAGTATTTT. This translates into CASSLTQSFGTDTQYF.

The CDR3 is CASSASRGQEYGYTF. The CDR3 DNA sequence: TGTGCCAGCAGCGCTAGCAGGGGGCAAGAATATGGCTACACCTTC. The V gene is TRBV9, the J gene TRBJ1-2, with 8 bases fitting TRBD1. The J segment lost 5 bases and the V segment lost 3 bases, leaving 9 bases of the junction unmatched. Germline-derived CDR1 and CDR2 are SGDLS and YYNGEE. The CDR3 spans 15 residues.

J is TRBJ2-7 and V is TRBV6-5, with 8 bases matching TRBD2. CDR1 and CDR2 (germline): MNHEY, SVGAGI. V gave up 10 bases and J gave up 6 bases; unmatched junction bases: 11. This CDR3 is built from 13 residues. This chain's CDR3 is CATTGLGPSEQYF. The DNA for the CDR3 is TGTGCCACCACGGGACTAGGACCCAGCGAGCAGTACTTC.

This clone appeared a single time. J is TRBJ2-7 and V is TRBV4-2, with a weak D call TRBD1 (5 bases). V lost 0 bases, J lost 2 bases, and 14 bases lay in between. This CDR3 has 16 residues. Germline V gene lookup returns CDR1 LGHNA and CDR2 YNFKEQ. The DNA of the CDR3 is TGTGCCAGCAGCCAAGATGTCCAGGGTAGGGCCTACGAGCAGTACTTC. Residues: CASSQDVQGRAYEQYF.

The chain is built from TRBV18 and TRBJ1-1; D perhaps matches TRBD1 (5 bases). Germline CDR1 and CDR2: KGHSH and LQKENI. The CDR3 consists of 16 residues. V dropped 5 bases and J dropped 4 bases, with 20 bases sitting between them. DNA for the CDR3: TGTGCCAGCTCATCACGAGAACAGGTAGGAGCCACTGAAGCTTTCTTT. Translating gives CASSSREQVGATEAFF.

This clone has a handful of counts. The V and J genes are TRBV6-5 and TRBJ1-2; 7 bases match TRBD1. The CDR3 consists of 15 residues. Germline CDR1 reads MNHEY; CDR2 reads SVGAGI. V shed 5 bases, J shed 4 bases, and the junction held 10 bases outside the gene matches. In nucleotides, the CDR3 is TGTGCCAGCAGTCAGGGGAAGGGGGCTCTCTATGGCTACACCTTC. Amino acid sequence: CASSQGKGALYGYTF.

In its sample, this clone was seen once. The rearrangement joins TRBV5-1 to TRBJ1-4; D call uncertain. In germline, CDR1 is SGHRS, CDR2 YFSETQ. CDR3 length: 13 amino acids. The V gene lost 0 bases and the J gene lost 6 bases, with 6 bases spanning the gap. The CDR3 protein is CASSLDSHEKLFF. The CDR3 DNA reads as TGCGCCAGCAGCTTGGACAGCCATGAAAAACTGTTTTTT. The entire variable domain, with the rest obtained from reference TRBV5-1 and TRBJ1-4, is as follows: KAGVTQTPRYLIKTRGQQVTLSCSPISGHRSVSWYQQTPGQGLQFLFEYFSETQRNKGNFPGRFSGRQFSNSRSEMNVSTLELGDSALYLCASSLDSHEKLFFGSGTQLSVL.

The CDR3 DNA follows: TGTGCCAGCAGCGTAAATTTAAATACGCAGTATTTT. As protein: CASSVNLNTQYF. The chain couples TRBV9 to TRBJ2-3; the D is unclear. The V gene lost 1 base and the J gene lost 7 bases, with 7 bases spanning the gap. CDR3 length equals 12 residues. Germline loops: CDR1 SGDLS, CDR2 YYNGEE.

The chain combines TRBV11-2 with TRBJ1-2, with a tentative D call TRBD1 (5 bases). Germline V gene sequence: CDR1 SGHAT, CDR2 FQNNGV. The ends were cut back, 1 base at V and 4 bases at J, with 10 bases in the middle. The CDR3 runs to 14 residues. Here the CDR3 DNA reads TGTGCCAGCAGCTTAGTCAGGGATAGCTATGGCTACACCTTC. Translation gives CASSLVRDSYGYTF.

The V call is TRBV6-5, the J call TRBJ1-1; D gene ambiguous. Germline V gives CDR1 MNHEY, CDR2 SVGAGI. This CDR3 has 13 amino acids. Trimming cost V 6 bases and J 5 bases, with 13 bases left between them. Here the CDR3 reads CASSPPGGTEAFF. In nucleotides, the CDR3 is TGTGCCAGCAGCCCGCCAGGTGGGACTGAAGCTTTCTTT.

This rearrangement joins TRBV6-5 to TRBJ2-7; TRBD1 matches 8 bases. CDR1 is MNHEY and CDR2 is SVGAGI in the germline V gene. V trimming: 7 bases; J trimming: 0 bases; junction bases outside the gene matches: 8. CDR3 size: 15 residues. The CDR3 here is CASNKSGGSSYEQYF. The CDR3 coding sequence is TGTGCCAGCAACAAATCAGGGGGCTCCTCCTACGAGCAGTACTTC.

The chain links TRBV11-2 to TRBJ1-1, with D possibly TRBD1 on 6 matching bases. In germline, CDR1 is SGHAT, CDR2 FQNNGV. This CDR3 spans 14 amino acids. V gave up 0 bases and J gave up 8 bases, with 13 bases separating them. The CDR3 nucleotides are TGTGCCAGCAGCTTAGATGGAGCAGGGGCAGAAGCTTTCTTT. It encodes CASSLDGAGAEAFF.

V is TRBV6-5 and J is TRBJ2-3; no reliable D call. Germline-derived CDR1 and CDR2 are MNHEY and SVGAGI. This CDR3 is built from 16 residues. V was shortened by 2 bases and J by 0 bases, with 12 bases between the two germline ends. CDR3 loop: CASSYGGHRSTDTQYF. Here the CDR3 DNA reads TGTGCCAGCAGTTACGGCGGCCATCGAAGCACAGATACGCAGTATTTT.

This clone has more than one count but fewer than ten. The chain links TRBV24-1 to TRBJ2-3; D is undetermined. This CDR3 spans 13 amino acids. The germline V and J ends were trimmed by 4 bases and 2 bases, with 6 bases remaining between them. Germline assignment: CDR1 KGHDR and CDR2 SFDVKD. The CDR3 loop reads CATSDQNTDTQYF. Here the CDR3 DNA reads TGTGCCACCAGTGACCAAAACACAGATACGCAGTATTTT.